One and the same sample provided the 10 T cell receptor beta chains below, sequenced in a study of identical twins. TCRdb re-analysed the 5' RACE reads in MiXCR, keeping a single row per CDR3 protein. The profile shows approximately 690,000 distinct CDR3 sequences, 5.5% to 6.5% of them singletons. Sequenced input: naive T cells sorted from blood. Source of these receptors: a man aged 18 to 30 in good health.

This clonotype was recorded at least ten times. This rearrangement joins TRBV9 to TRBJ1-3, with D perhaps matching TRBD1 (5 bases). The germline V gene has CDR1 SGDLS and CDR2 YYNGEE. The CDR3 extends over 18 amino acids. The V end was cut by 0 bases, the J end by 5 bases, with 21 bases between. The chain's CDR3 is CASSVARDGRISRNTIYF. The CDR3 coding sequence is TGTGCCAGCAGCGTAGCCAGGGATGGGCGAATTTCGAGAAACACCATATATTTT.

The chain has TRBV6-5 and TRBJ2-5, with 9 bases fitting TRBD1. Germline loops: CDR1 MNHEY, CDR2 SVGAGI. The trim removed 0 bases at V and 5 bases at J, leaving 7 bases unmatched. The CDR3 covers 16 residues. CDR3 sequence (DNA): TGTGCCAGCAGTTACTCGGGGACAGGGATTGGCGAGACCCAGTACTTC. It translates to CASSYSGTGIGETQYF.

This clonotype has just a few counts. The chain employs TRBV7-9 and TRBJ2-3, with TRBD2 matching over 7 bases. CDR3 length equals 16 residues. V lost 5 bases and J lost 1; bases outside the gene matches: 9. Germline V gene data show CDR1 as SEHNR and CDR2 as FQNEAQ (reference sequence). CDR3 protein: CASSPMVAGRTDTQYF. CDR3 DNA sequence: TGTGCCAGCAGCCCTATGGTAGCGGGTCGCACAGATACGCAGTATTTT.

In its sample, this clonotype was seen many times. CDR3 loop: CASSSISSPQETQYF. Written as DNA, the CDR3 is TGTGCCAGCAGTTCGATTTCTAGCCCCCAAGAGACCCAGTACTTC. The chain is built from TRBV12-3 or TRBV12-4 and TRBJ2-5, with a weak D call TRBD2 (5 bases). V gave up 4 bases and J gave up 1 base, with 13 bases separating them. The CDR3 consists of 15 residues.

This clonotype was observed a handful of times. The chain recombines TRBV27 with TRBJ2-6; the D is unclear. The CDR3 has 14 amino acids. The V and J ends lost 5 bases and 2 bases respectively, with 7 bases between them. The germline V gene encodes CDR1 MNHEY and CDR2 SMNVEV (reference sequence). The CDR3 reads CASSPLTGANVLTF. The CDR3 DNA reads TGTGCCAGCAGTCCATTAACTGGGGCCAACGTCCTGACTTTC.

This clonotype was seen many times. The rearrangement uses TRBV12-3 or TRBV12-4 and TRBJ2-3; TRBD2 is a possible D gene (5 bases). This CDR3 is 11 amino acids long. The germline V and J ends were trimmed by 6 bases and 10 bases, with 11 bases remaining between them. The CDR3 spells CASRRAAAQYF. CDR3 DNA sequence: TGTGCCAGCAGACGTGCAGCGGCGCAGTATTTT.

The V call is TRBV5-1, the J call TRBJ2-5, with D unresolved. Trimming left V 7 bases short and J 4 bases short, with 14 bases between. The CDR3 extends over 13 amino acids. The germline V gene encodes CDR1 SGHRS and CDR2 YFSETQ. The CDR3 spells CASQPLGRETQYF. In nucleotides, the CDR3 is TGCGCCAGCCAACCTTTAGGGCGAGAGACCCAGTACTTC.

This clonotype was observed a few times. The V and J genes are TRBV11-2 and TRBJ2-5; D gene ambiguous. The V end lost 2 bases, the J end lost 4 bases, and 5 bases lay between the germline ends. CDR1 is SGHAT and CDR2 is FQNNGV in the germline V gene. The CDR3 has 12 amino acids. The CDR3: CASSLWRETQYF. CDR3 nucleotides: TGTGCCAGCAGCTTATGGAGAGAGACCCAGTACTTC.

This clonotype was counted only a few times. This chain connects TRBV12-3 or TRBV12-4 to TRBJ2-3; 10 bases map to TRBD2. The trim removed 6 bases at V and 1 base at J, leaving 7 bases unmatched. The CDR3 is 16 amino acids. CDR3 region: CASRTGLADGTDTQYF. CDR3 in DNA: TGTGCCAGCAGGACAGGACTAGCGGACGGCACAGATACGCAGTATTTT.

The chain uses TRBV7-9 and TRBJ1-2; no firm D call. CDR1 is SEHNR and CDR2 is FQNEAQ in the germline V gene (reference sequence). Deletions cut 4 bases from V and 8 bases from J, with 8 bases between. This CDR3 is built from 11 residues. CDR3 sequence: CASSWRLGYTF. The CDR3 region has the DNA TGTGCCAGCAGCTGGAGGTTGGGCTACACCTTC.